Below are 15 T cell receptor beta chains sequenced from a single sample in a study of T cell responses to AZD1222 COVID-19 vaccine. The repertoire was sequenced with immunoSEQ multiplex PCR; TCRdb's copy has only in-frame clones and lacks some. The sample includes approximately 80,000 clones, 88% seen only once; the top ten take roughly 5%. The specimen was peripheral blood, collected on day 0 of MenACWY control vaccination. These receptors were obtained from an adult in good health.

This rearrangement joins TRBV9 to TRBJ2-1; TRBD1 matches 8 bases. Germline V gene lookup returns CDR1 SGDLS and CDR2 YYNGEE. The CDR3 contains 15 residues. The V and J ends lost 0 bases and 4 bases, in that order; junction bases with no gene match: 3. CDR3 DNA sequence: TGTGCCAGCAGCGTAGTAGGGACAGGTTACAATGAGCAGTTCTTC. This translates into CASSVVGTGYNEQFF. The full variable domain, its missing parts supplied by reference TRBV9 and TRBJ2-1, is DSGVTQTPKHLITATGQRVTLRCSPRSGDLSVYWYQQSLDQGLQFLIQYYNGEERAKGNILERFSAQQFPDLHSELNLSSLELGDSALYFCASSVVGTGYNEQFFGPGTRLTVL.

This chain connects TRBV3-1 (or the pseudogene TRBV3-2) to TRBJ2-3; 8 positions match TRBD2. V was clipped by 0 bases and J by 2 bases; unmatched bases: 7. This CDR3 is 17 amino acids long. Germline loops: CDR1 LGHDT, CDR2 YNNKEL (reference sequence). DNA for the CDR3: TGTGCCAGCAGCCAAGATGGAAGCGGGGGTCACACAGATACGCAGTATTTT. It translates to CASSQDGSGGHTDTQYF.

This rearrangement joins TRBV5-6 to TRBJ2-7; D possibly corresponds to TRBD1 (6 bases). There are 14 residues in the CDR3. The ends were cut back, 2 bases at V and 3 bases at J, with 12 bases in the middle. Germline V gene lookup returns CDR1 SGHDT and CDR2 YYEEEE. The CDR3 reads CASSFGGQRYEQYF. CDR3 nucleotides: TGTGCCAGCAGCTTTGGGGGACAACGCTACGAGCAGTACTTC.

The chain employs TRBV5-6 and TRBJ1-1; perhaps TRBD1 as D (5 bases). Trimming removed 1 base from V and 0 bases from J, with 13 bases in between. Germline V gene data show CDR1 as SGHDT and CDR2 as YYEEEE. The CDR3 loop spans 16 amino acids. CDR3 sequence: CASSLWAGIMNTEAFF. The CDR3 nucleotides read TGTGCCAGCAGCTTGTGGGCAGGGATCATGAACACTGAAGCTTTCTTT.

The chain combines TRBV7-2 with TRBJ2-3; 9 bases fit TRBD1. From germline, CDR1 is SGHTA and CDR2 FQGNSA. The CDR3 consists of 13 residues. After removal of 8 bases from V and 11 bases from J, the junction contained 11 bases not matched to a gene. CDR3 nucleotide sequence: TGTGCCAGCGGATCCAACACAGGGGGCATGCAGTATTTT. It codes for CASGSNTGGMQYF.

The chain links TRBV5-4 to TRBJ2-1, with TRBD1 matching over 11 bases. J gave up 3 bases and V 4 bases, and 3 bases lay outside the gene matches. Per germline, CDR1 SGHNT and CDR2 YYREEE (reference sequence). The CDR3 runs 15 residues. The CDR3 DNA reads as TGTGCCAGCAGCAGGGACAGGGGGAACTACAATGAGCAGTTCTTC. Its translation is CASSRDRGNYNEQFF.

The chain recombines TRBV11-2 with TRBJ2-1, with 9 bases identical to TRBD2. With V trimmed by 5 bases and J by 7 bases, 9 bases remained unmatched. The germline V gene has CDR1 SGHAT and CDR2 FQNNGV. This CDR3 comprises 15 residues. This chain's CDR3 is CASSPLRGGENEQFF. The CDR3 bases are TGTGCCAGCAGCCCATTGCGGGGGGGGGAGAATGAGCAGTTCTTC.

The gene calls are TRBV7-9 and TRBJ1-1; a possible D gene is TRBD1 (5 bases). Germline values: CDR1 SEHNR, CDR2 FQNEAQ (reference sequence). V was cut by 5 bases and J by 6 bases, with 19 bases left in between. CDR3 length: 15 amino acids. The DNA of the CDR3 is TGTGCCAGCAGCCCCCTTGGCCAGGGCATGCCTGAAGCTTTCTTT. Its translation is CASSPLGQGMPEAFF.

The rearrangement joins TRBV6-6 to TRBJ1-2, with D tentatively TRBD1 (5 bases). The germline V gene has CDR1 MNHNY and CDR2 SVGAGI (reference sequence). The ends were cut back, 7 bases at V and 3 bases at J, with 12 bases in the middle. The CDR3 sequence is 13 residues long. This chain's CDR3 is CASTSQGYYGYTF. CDR3 DNA: TGTGCCAGCACATCCCAGGGATACTATGGCTACACCTTC.

V is TRBV3-1 (or the pseudogene TRBV3-2) and J is TRBJ1-2, with a possible D match to TRBD1 (5 bases). CDR1 is LGHDT, CDR2 YNNKEL, per germline (reference sequence). The CDR3 consists of 15 residues. Trimming pared 1 base from V and 4 bases from J, leaving 13 bases between. The CDR3 sequence is CASSQGRRVGYGYTF. The CDR3 DNA sequence: TGTGCCAGCAGCCAAGGGCGCAGGGTCGGCTATGGCTACACCTTC.

This clone showed up just once. The V and J genes are TRBV18 and TRBJ1-1, with a weak D call TRBD1 (5 bases). Trimming took 3 bases from V and 4 from J, leaving 12 bases between them. The CDR3 totals 14 residues. Germline CDR1 KGHSH, CDR2 LQKENI. CDR3 sequence reads: CASSPGREATEAFF. Written as DNA, the CDR3 is TGTGCCAGCTCACCGGGCAGGGAAGCCACTGAAGCTTTCTTT.

The V gene is TRBV3-1 (or the pseudogene TRBV3-2), the J gene TRBJ1-6, with D possibly being TRBD1 (6 bases). Germline V gives CDR1 LGHDT, CDR2 YNNKEL (reference sequence). The germline V and J ends were trimmed by 0 bases and 11 bases, with 14 bases remaining between them. The CDR3 sequence is 15 residues long. The CDR3 coding sequence is TGTGCCAGCAGCCAAGATGATAGGGGGAGGGCACCCCTCCACTTT. It specifies CASSQDDRGRAPLHF.

V usage is TRBV5-4 and J usage is TRBJ1-1; 7 bases are shared with TRBD1. The ends lost 4 bases at V and 3 bases at J; junction bases unmatched: 12. The CDR3 spans 16 residues. CDR1 is SGHNT, CDR2 YYREEE, per germline (reference sequence). The CDR3 sequence is CASSGGQGVWDTEAFF. CDR3 bases: TGTGCCAGCAGCGGGGGCCAGGGGGTATGGGACACTGAAGCTTTCTTT.

V and J are TRBV14 and TRBJ2-7; D may be TRBD2 (5 bases). Germline V gives CDR1 SGHDN, CDR2 FVKESK. This CDR3 has 12 residues. V shed 2 bases and J shed 6 bases, with 8 bases lying between them. CDR3 region: CASSQSGIEQYF. For the CDR3, the DNA is TGTGCCAGCAGCCAATCCGGGATCGAGCAGTACTTC. Filled out from reference TRBV14 and TRBJ2-7, the complete variable domain reads EAGVTQFPSHSVIEKGQTVTLRCDPISGHDNLYWYRRVMGKEIKFLLHFVKESKQDESGMPNNRFLAERTGGTYSTLKVQPAELEDSGVYFCASSQSGIEQYFGPGTRLTVT.

The CDR3 DNA reads TGTGCCAGCTCACCTGGGACAGCAAATTCACCCCTCCACTTT. It translates to CASSPGTANSPLHF. This chain uses TRBV18 with TRBJ1-6, with 7 bases fitting TRBD1. V dropped 3 bases and J dropped 7; count of bases not matched to a gene: 3. This CDR3 has 14 residues. Per the germline V gene, CDR1 is KGHSH and CDR2 is LQKENI.